This TCR beta chain was retrieved from a study of shared clonotypes between healthy human individuals. Here immunoSEQ multiplex PCR was the method, and the copy in TCRdb shows in-frame clones only, minus some. The table includes more than 850,000 clones, approximately 80% detected once. This CDR3 contains 15 residues. V dropped 6 bases and J dropped 2 bases, with 17 bases sitting between them. Germline CDR1 MNHNY, CDR2 SVGAGI (reference sequence). The source is a man younger than 35 in good health. Some clones in this sample may be carry-over from other donors' samples. Sequencing used memory CD4+ T cells from PBMCs. As for subset: CD45RA-negative fraction. This chain uses TRBV6-6 with TRBJ2-7; D is perhaps TRBD1 or TRBD2 (6 bases each). The CDR3 DNA is TGTGCCAGCAGCCAACGTCTAGGGGGGACCTACGAGCAGTACTTC. Its protein is CASSQRLGGTYEQYF.